A selection of T cell receptor beta chains follows, all from one sample in a study of tumor-infiltrating lymphocytes in primary liver carcinoma. Via MiXCR, TCRdb re-called the multiplex PCR reads, giving one row per CDR3 protein. The sample has 50,000 to 70,000 distinct CDR3 sequences; about two thirds are singletons. The sample taken for sequencing was liver tumor tissue from sampling region 2. The receptors here all came from a man between 40 and 49 years old with primary liver carcinoma and hepatitis B virus infection. The CDR3 runs from the conserved cysteine through the conserved F or W. Each record gives: clone size, D gene, V gene, J gene, CDR3 protein, CDR3 DNA. A D gene is named only where the DNA matches it firmly. Only part of the rows carry a size: once, few, many, or a class if the clone is expanded.

clone_size: .; d_call: .; v_call: TRBV29-1; j_call: TRBJ2-4; cdr3_aa: CNVADTQNIQYF; cdr3_nt: TGCAACGTTGCGGACACTCAAAACATTCAGTACTTC
clone_size: .; d_call: .; v_call: TRBV4-2; j_call: TRBJ2-3; cdr3_aa: CASSQMALLTGATDTQYF; cdr3_nt: TGTGCCAGCAGCCAAATGGCGCTTCTAACGGGAGCGACAGATACTCAGTATTTT
clone_size: .; d_call: TRBD2; v_call: TRBV6-2/TRBV6-3; j_call: TRBJ2-2; cdr3_aa: CASSPLADRAGELFF; cdr3_nt: TGTGCTAGCAGTCCCCTAGCGGACCGGGCCGGGGAGCTGTTTTTT
clone_size: once; d_call: .; v_call: TRBV5-6; j_call: TRBJ2-2; cdr3_aa: CASNLAPRVTGELFF; cdr3_nt: TGTGCCAGCAACTTGGCACCGAGAGTCACCGGGGAGCTGTTTTTT
clone_size: .; d_call: .; v_call: TRBV27; j_call: TRBJ2-1; cdr3_aa: CASFMTNNEQFF; cdr3_nt: TGTGCCAGCTTCATGACGAACAATGAGCAGTTCTTC
clone_size: .; d_call: TRBD1; v_call: TRBV6-5; j_call: TRBJ2-3; cdr3_aa: CASSYSEGQGNTQYF; cdr3_nt: TGTGCCAGCAGTTACTCGGAGGGACAGGGAAATACGCAGTATTTT
clone_size: many; d_call: .; v_call: TRBV11-3; j_call: TRBJ2-3; cdr3_aa: CASSARDGDTQYF; cdr3_nt: TGTGCCAGCAGCGCGCGGGACGGGGATACGCAGTATTTT
clone_size: .; d_call: .; v_call: TRBV5-6; j_call: TRBJ1-6; cdr3_aa: CASNPRTPVNSPLHF; cdr3_nt: TGTGCCAGTAACCCAAGAACTCCAGTGAATTCACCCCTCCACTTT
clone_size: once; d_call: .; v_call: TRBV6-5; j_call: TRBJ2-3; cdr3_aa: CACSCAGLSTDTQYF; cdr3_nt: TGTGCCTGCAGTTGCGCGGGGCTAAGCACAGATACGCAGTATTTT
clone_size: once; d_call: TRBD2; v_call: TRBV4-2; j_call: TRBJ2-3; cdr3_aa: CASSQELAPHTDTQYF; cdr3_nt: TGTGCCAGCAGCCAGGAACTAGCGCCACACACAGATACGCAGTATTTT
clone_size: .; d_call: .; v_call: TRBV11-2; j_call: TRBJ2-1; cdr3_aa: CASTKWGQSNEQFF; cdr3_nt: TGTGCCAGCACCAAGTGGGGGCAGAGCAATGAGCAGTTCTTC
clone_size: .; d_call: .; v_call: TRBV29-1; j_call: TRBJ2-5; cdr3_aa: CKVHTGTEEPQYF; cdr3_nt: TGCAAGGTCCACACTGGGACGGAAGAACCCCAGTACTTC
clone_size: few; d_call: .; v_call: TRBV11-2; j_call: TRBJ2-1; cdr3_aa: CASSRPYRWDEQFF; cdr3_nt: TGTGCCAGCAGTCGACCTTACAGGTGGGATGAGCAGTTCTTC
clone_size: .; d_call: TRBD1; v_call: TRBV11-2; j_call: TRBJ1-5; cdr3_aa: CAGSPDRGTNQPKHF; cdr3_nt: TGTGCCGGCAGCCCGGACAGGGGTACCAATCAGCCCAAGCATTTT
clone_size: .; d_call: .; v_call: TRBV12-3/TRBV12-4; j_call: TRBJ2-5; cdr3_aa: CASRGGTVQETQYF; cdr3_nt: TGTGCCAGCAGGGGAGGGACAGTTCAAGAGACCCAGTACTTT
clone_size: .; d_call: TRBD1; v_call: TRBV6-1; j_call: TRBJ2-2; cdr3_aa: CASSEAPGQGTGELFF; cdr3_nt: TGTGCCAGCAGTGAAGCTCCGGGACAGGGGACCGGGGAGCTGTTTTTT
clone_size: .; d_call: .; v_call: TRBV24-1; j_call: TRBJ2-1; cdr3_aa: CATSDYSGNHNEQFF; cdr3_nt: TGTGCCACCAGTGATTACTCGGGGAATCACAATGAGCAGTTCTTC
clone_size: .; d_call: .; v_call: TRBV12-5; j_call: TRBJ2-5; cdr3_aa: CASGLVGKETQYF; cdr3_nt: TGTGCTAGTGGTTTGGTAGGGAAAGAGACCCAGTACTTC
clone_size: .; d_call: TRBD2; v_call: TRBV4-3; j_call: TRBJ2-7; cdr3_aa: CTSSQDSGAGDEQYF; cdr3_nt: TGCACCAGCAGCCAAGATAGTGGGGCGGGAGACGAGCAGTACTTC
clone_size: .; d_call: .; v_call: TRBV12-3/TRBV12-4; j_call: TRBJ1-1; cdr3_aa: CASSLTAQNTEVFF; cdr3_nt: TGTGCCAGTAGTTTGACGGCTCAGAACACTGAAGTTTTCTTC
clone_size: few; d_call: TRBD1; v_call: TRBV28; j_call: TRBJ1-5; cdr3_aa: CTSRTGYQPQHF; cdr3_nt: TGTACCAGCAGGACAGGGTATCAGCCCCAGCATTTT
clone_size: .; d_call: .; v_call: TRBV6-1; j_call: TRBJ2-3; cdr3_aa: CAAEELTDTQYF; cdr3_nt: TGTGCTGCAGAGGAGCTCACAGATACGCAGTATTTT
clone_size: few; d_call: .; v_call: TRBV29-1; j_call: TRBJ2-1; cdr3_aa: CSVEPMGNEQLF; cdr3_nt: TGCAGCGTTGAACCCATGGGGAATGAGCAGCTCTTC
clone_size: many; d_call: TRBD2; v_call: TRBV7-9; j_call: TRBJ2-1; cdr3_aa: CASSLGRVTSGNEQFF; cdr3_nt: TGTGCCAGCAGCTTAGGACGAGTGACTAGCGGCAATGAGCAGTTCTTC
clone_size: .; d_call: .; v_call: TRBV6-5; j_call: TRBJ2-7; cdr3_aa: CASSPPGTAPYEQYF; cdr3_nt: TGTGCCAGCAGTCCCCCCGGGACTGCACCCTACGAGCAGTACTTC
clone_size: .; d_call: .; v_call: TRBV12-3/TRBV12-4; j_call: TRBJ1-1; cdr3_aa: CASTFFRGGNTEAFF; cdr3_nt: TGTGCCAGCACTTTCTTTCGGGGTGGGAACACTGAAGCTTTCTTT
clone_size: many; d_call: .; v_call: TRBV30; j_call: TRBJ2-1; cdr3_aa: CAWSNSGSYNEQFF; cdr3_nt: TGTGCCTGGAGTAATAGCGGCTCCTACAATGAGCAGTTCTTC
clone_size: .; d_call: .; v_call: TRBV10-3; j_call: TRBJ2-4; cdr3_aa: CAISESSTGIGINIQYF; cdr3_nt: TGTGCCATCAGTGAGTCCTCCACAGGGATTGGCATAAACATTCAGTACTTT
clone_size: many; d_call: TRBD1; v_call: TRBV9; j_call: TRBJ2-4; cdr3_aa: CASSPGQGNIQYF; cdr3_nt: TGTGCCAGCAGCCCGGGACAGGGGAACATTCAGTACTTC
clone_size: few; d_call: .; v_call: TRBV12-3/TRBV12-4; j_call: TRBJ1-2; cdr3_aa: CATSLVVGYGYTF; cdr3_nt: TGTGCCACTAGTTTAGTCGTCGGCTATGGCTACACCTTC
clone_size: .; d_call: TRBD2; v_call: TRBV4-2; j_call: TRBJ2-7; cdr3_aa: CASSGRPGLAGEPHEQYF; cdr3_nt: TGTGCCAGCAGTGGAAGACCGGGACTAGCGGGAGAGCCGCACGAGCAGTACTTC
clone_size: .; d_call: .; v_call: TRBV7-9; j_call: TRBJ1-1; cdr3_aa: CASWWAEAFF; cdr3_nt: TGCGCCAGCTGGTGGGCTGAAGCTTTCTTT